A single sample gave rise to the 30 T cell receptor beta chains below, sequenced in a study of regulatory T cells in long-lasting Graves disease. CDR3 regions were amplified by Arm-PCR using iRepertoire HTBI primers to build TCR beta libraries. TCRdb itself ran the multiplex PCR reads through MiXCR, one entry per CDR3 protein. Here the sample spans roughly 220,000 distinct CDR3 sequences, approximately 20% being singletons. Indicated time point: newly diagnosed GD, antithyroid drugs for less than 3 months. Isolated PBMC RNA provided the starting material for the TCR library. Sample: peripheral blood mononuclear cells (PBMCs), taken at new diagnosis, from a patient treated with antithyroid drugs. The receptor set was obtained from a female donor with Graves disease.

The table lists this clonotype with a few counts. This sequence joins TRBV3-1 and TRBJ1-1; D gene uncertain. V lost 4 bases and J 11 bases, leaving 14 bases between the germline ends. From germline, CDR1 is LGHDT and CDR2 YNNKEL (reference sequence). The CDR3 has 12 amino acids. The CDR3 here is CASSRTTSGAFF. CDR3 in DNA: TGTGCCAGCAGCCGTACCACAAGTGGCGCTTTCTTT.

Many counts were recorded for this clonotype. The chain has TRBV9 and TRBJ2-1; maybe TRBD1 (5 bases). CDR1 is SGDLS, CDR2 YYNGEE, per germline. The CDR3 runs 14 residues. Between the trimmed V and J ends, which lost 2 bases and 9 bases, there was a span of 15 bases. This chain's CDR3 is CASSVVGLDGEQFF. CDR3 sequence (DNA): TGTGCCAGCAGCGTTGTGGGGCTAGATGGTGAGCAGTTCTTC.

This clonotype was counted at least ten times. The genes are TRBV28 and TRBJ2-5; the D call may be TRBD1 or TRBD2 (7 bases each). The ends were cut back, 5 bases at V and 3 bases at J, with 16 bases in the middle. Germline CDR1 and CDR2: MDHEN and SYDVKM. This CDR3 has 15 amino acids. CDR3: CASSPPRGREETQYF. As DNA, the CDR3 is TGTGCCAGCAGTCCCCCCAGGGGGAGGGAAGAGACCCAGTACTTC.

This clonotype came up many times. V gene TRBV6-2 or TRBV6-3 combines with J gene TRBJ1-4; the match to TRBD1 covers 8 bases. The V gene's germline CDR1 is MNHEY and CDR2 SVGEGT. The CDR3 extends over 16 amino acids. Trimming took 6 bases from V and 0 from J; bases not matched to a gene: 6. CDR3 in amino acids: CASSWGQASTNEKLFF. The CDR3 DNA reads TGTGCCAGCAGCTGGGGACAGGCCTCAACTAATGAAAAACTGTTTTTT.

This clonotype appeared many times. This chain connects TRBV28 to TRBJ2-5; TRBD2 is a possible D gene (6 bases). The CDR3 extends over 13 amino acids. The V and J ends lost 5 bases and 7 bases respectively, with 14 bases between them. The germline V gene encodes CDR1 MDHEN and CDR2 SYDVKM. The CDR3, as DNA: TGTGCCAGCAGTCTTAGCGGACCGGGGACCCAGTACTTC. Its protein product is CASSLSGPGTQYF.

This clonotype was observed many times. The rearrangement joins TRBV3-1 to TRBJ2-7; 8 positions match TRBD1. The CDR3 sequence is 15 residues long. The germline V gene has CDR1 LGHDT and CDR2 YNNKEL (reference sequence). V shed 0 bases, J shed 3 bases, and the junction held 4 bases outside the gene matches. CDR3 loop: CASSQERTGLYEQYF. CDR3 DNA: TGTGCCAGCAGCCAAGAGAGGACAGGGCTCTACGAGCAGTACTTC.

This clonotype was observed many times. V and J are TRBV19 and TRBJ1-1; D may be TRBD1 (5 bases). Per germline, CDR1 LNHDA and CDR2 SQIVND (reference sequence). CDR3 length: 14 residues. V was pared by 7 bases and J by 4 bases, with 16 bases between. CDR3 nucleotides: TGTGCCAGTACCCGGGGGATAGCGGGCACTGAAGCTTTCTTT. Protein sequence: CASTRGIAGTEAFF.

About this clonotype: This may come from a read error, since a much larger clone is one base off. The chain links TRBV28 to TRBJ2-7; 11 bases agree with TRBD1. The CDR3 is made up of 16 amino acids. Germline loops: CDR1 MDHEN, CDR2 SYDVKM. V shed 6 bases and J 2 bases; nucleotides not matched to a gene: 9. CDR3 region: CASSQVGTGGTYEQYF. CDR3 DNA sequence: TGTGCCAGCAGCCAAGTCGGGACAGGGGGGACCTACGAGCAGTACTTC.

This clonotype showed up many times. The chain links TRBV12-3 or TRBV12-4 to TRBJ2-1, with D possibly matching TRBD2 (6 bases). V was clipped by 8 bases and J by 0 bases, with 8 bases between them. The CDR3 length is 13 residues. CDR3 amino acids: CASLRGSYNEQFF. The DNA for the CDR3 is TGTGCCAGCTTGCGGGGCTCCTACAATGAGCAGTTCTTC.

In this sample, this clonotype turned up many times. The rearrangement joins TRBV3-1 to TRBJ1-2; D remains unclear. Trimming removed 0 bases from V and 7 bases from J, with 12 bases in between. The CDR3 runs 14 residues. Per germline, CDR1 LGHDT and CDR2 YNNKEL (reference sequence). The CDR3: CASSQDVRVSGYTF. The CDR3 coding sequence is TGTGCCAGCAGCCAAGATGTTAGGGTATCTGGCTACACCTTC.

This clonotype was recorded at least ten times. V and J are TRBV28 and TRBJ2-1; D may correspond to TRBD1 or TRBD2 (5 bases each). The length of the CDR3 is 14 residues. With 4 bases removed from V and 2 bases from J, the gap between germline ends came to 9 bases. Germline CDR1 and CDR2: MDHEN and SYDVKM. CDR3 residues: CASSWDGAYNEQFF. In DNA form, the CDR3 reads TGTGCCAGCAGTTGGGACGGGGCCTACAATGAGCAGTTCTTC.

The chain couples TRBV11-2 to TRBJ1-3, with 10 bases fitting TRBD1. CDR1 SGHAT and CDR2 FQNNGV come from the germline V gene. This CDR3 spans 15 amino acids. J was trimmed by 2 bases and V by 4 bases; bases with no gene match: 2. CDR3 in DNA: TGTGCCAGCAGCTCGGGACAGGGGACTGGAAACACCATATATTTT. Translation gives CASSSGQGTGNTIYF.

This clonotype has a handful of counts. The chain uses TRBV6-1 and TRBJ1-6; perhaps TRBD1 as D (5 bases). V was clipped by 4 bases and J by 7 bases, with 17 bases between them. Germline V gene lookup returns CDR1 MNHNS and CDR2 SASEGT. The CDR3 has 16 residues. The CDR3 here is CASSGGTMWKNSPLHF. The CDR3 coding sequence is TGTGCCAGCAGTGGGGGCACCATGTGGAAAAATTCACCCCTCCACTTT.

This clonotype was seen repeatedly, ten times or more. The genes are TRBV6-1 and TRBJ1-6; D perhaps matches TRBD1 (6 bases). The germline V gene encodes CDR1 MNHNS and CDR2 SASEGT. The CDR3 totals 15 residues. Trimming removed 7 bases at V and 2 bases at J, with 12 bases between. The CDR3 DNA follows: TGTGCCAGCAAGGACAGAGGGACCTATAATTCACCCCTCCACTTT. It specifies CASKDRGTYNSPLHF.

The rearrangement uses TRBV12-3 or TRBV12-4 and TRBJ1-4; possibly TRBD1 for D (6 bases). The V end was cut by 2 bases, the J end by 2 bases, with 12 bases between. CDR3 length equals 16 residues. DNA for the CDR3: TGTGCCAGCAGTTTAAGTAGGGGGAAGACTAATGAAAAACTGTTTTTT. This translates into CASSLSRGKTNEKLFF.

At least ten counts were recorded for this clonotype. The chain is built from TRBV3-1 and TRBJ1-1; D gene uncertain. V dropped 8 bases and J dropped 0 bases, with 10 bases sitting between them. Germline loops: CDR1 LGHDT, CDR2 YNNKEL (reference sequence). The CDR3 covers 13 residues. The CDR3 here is CASSWAVNTEAFF. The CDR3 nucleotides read TGTGCCAGCTCTTGGGCGGTGAACACTGAAGCTTTCTTT.

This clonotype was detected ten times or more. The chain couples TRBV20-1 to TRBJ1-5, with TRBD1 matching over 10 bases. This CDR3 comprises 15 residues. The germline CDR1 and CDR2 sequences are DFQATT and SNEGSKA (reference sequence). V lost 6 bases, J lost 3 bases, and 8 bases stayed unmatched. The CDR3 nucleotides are TGCAGTGCCGGGGGGGGACAGGGGCCCAATCAGCCCCAGCATTTT. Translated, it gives CSAGGGQGPNQPQHF.

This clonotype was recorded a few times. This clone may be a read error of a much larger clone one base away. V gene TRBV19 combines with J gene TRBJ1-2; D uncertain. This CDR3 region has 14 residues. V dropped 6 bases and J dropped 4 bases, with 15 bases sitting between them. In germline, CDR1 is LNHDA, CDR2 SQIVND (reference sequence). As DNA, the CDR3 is TGTGCCAGTAGGAGACCGCATCCCGGCTATGGCTACACCTTC. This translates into CASRRPHPGYGYTF.

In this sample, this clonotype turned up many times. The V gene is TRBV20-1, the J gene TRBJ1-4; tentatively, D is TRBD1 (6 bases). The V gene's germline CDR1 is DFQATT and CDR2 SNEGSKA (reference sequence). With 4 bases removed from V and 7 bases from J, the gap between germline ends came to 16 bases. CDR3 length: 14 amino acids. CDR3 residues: CSATDSADSEKLFF. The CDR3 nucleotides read TGCAGTGCTACGGACTCGGCGGACAGTGAAAAACTGTTTTTT.

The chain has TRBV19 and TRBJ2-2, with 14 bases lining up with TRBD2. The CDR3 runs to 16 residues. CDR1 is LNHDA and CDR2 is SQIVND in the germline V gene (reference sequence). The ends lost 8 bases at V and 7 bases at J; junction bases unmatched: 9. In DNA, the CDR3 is TGTGCCAGTGGCCGACTAGCGGGAGGGCCAAACGGGGAGCTGTTTTTT. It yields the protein CASGRLAGGPNGELFF.

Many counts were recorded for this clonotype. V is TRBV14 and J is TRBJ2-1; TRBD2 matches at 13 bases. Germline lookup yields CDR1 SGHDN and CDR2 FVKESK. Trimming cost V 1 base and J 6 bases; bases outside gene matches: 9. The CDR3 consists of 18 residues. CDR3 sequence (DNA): TGTGCCAGCAGCCAAGTGGGAAAGGGACTAGCGGGAATCAATGAGCAGTTCTTC. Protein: CASSQVGKGLAGINEQFF.

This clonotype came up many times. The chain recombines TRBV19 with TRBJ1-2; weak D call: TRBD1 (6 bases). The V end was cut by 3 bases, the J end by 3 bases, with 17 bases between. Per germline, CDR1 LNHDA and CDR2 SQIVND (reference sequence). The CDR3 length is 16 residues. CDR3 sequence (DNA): TGTGCCAGTAGTATGGACGAGGGGGGTTGGTACTATGGCTACACCTTC. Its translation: CASSMDEGGWYYGYTF.

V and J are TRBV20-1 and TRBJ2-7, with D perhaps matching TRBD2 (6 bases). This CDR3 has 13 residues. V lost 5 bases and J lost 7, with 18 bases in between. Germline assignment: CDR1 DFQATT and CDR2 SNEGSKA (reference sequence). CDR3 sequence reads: CSALLGGPSEQYF. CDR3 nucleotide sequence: TGCAGTGCTCTATTAGGAGGGCCTTCGGAGCAGTACTTC.

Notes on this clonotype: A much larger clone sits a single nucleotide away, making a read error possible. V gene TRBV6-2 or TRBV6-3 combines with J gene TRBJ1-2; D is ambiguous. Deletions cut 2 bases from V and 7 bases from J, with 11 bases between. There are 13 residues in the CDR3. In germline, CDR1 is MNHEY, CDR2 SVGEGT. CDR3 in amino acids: CASSYGSGCGYTF. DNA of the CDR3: TGTGCCAGCAGTTACGGTTCGGGCTGTGGCTACACCTTC.

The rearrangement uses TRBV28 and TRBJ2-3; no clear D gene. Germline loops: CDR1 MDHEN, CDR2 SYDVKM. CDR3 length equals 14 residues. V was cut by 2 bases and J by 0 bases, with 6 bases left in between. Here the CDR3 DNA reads TGTGCCAGCAGTTTAACGGACAGCACAGATACGCAGTATTTT. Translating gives CASSLTDSTDTQYF.

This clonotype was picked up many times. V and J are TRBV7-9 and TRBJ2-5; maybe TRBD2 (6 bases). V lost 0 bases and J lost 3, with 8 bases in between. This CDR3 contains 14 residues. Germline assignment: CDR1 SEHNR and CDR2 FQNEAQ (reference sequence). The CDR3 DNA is TGTGCCAGCAGCTTAGCGGAGGGGAAAGAGACCCAGTACTTC. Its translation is CASSLAEGKETQYF.

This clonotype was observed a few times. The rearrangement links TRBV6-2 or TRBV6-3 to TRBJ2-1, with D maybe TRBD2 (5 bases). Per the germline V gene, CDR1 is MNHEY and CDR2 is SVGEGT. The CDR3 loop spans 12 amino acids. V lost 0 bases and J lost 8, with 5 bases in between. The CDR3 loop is CASSYSEDEQFF. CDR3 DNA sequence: TGTGCCAGCAGTTACTCGGAGGATGAGCAGTTCTTC.

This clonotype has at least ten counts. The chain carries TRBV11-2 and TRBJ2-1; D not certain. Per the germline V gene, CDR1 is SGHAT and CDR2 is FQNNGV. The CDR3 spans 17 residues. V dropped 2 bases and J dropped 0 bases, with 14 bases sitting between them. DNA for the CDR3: TGTGCCAGCAGCTTACCCCCGCGCAGTAGCTCCTACAATGAGCAGTTCTTC. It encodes CASSLPPRSSSYNEQFF.

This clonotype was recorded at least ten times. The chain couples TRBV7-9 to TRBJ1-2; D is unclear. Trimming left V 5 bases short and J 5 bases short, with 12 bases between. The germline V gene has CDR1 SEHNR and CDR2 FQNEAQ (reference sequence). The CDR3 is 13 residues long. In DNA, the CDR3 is TGTGCCAGCAGCCCGCCCGGACCGTATGGCTACACCTTC. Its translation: CASSPPGPYGYTF.

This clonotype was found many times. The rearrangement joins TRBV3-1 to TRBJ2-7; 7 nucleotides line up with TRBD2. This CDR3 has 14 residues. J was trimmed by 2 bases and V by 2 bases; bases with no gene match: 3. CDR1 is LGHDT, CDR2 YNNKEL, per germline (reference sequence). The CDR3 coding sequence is TGTGCCAGCAGCCAACTAGCGGAGACCTACGAGCAGTACTTC. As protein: CASSQLAETYEQYF.